A selection of T cell receptor beta chains follows, all from one sample in a study of blood T cell repertoires in COVID-19. Only in-frame clones appear in the TCRdb table, and some are missing; sequencing was by immunoSEQ multiplex PCR. The repertoire holds about 220,000 clones, roughly 90% seen once, with over 3% in the top ten. The material sequenced was PBMCs or T cells enriched from blood (not recorded which). The source is a woman aged 35 to 49 with acute COVID-19. The CDR3 runs from the conserved cysteine through the conserved F or W. A D gene is named only where the DNA matches it firmly. Only some rows state a clone size, as once, few, many or a class for expanded clones.

clone_size	d_call	v_call	j_call	cdr3_aa	cdr3_nt
-	TRBD1	TRBV3-1/TRBV3-2	TRBJ1-1	CASSQRAGGTEAFF	TGTGCCAGCAGCCAAAGGGCAGGGGGCACTGAAGCTTTCTTT
once	-	TRBV7-9	TRBJ1-1	CASSPSGTPLNTEAFF	TGTGCCAGCAGCCCTTCCGGGACACCTTTGAACACTGAAGCTTTCTTT
-	TRBD2	TRBV5-1	TRBJ2-7	CASSGSLAGGSYEQYF	TGCGCCAGCAGCGGATCACTAGCGGGGGGCTCCTACGAGCAGTACTTC
-	TRBD1	TRBV18	TRBJ2-3	CASSPTGAGTDTQYF	TGTGCCAGCTCACCGACAGGGGCAGGCACAGATACGCAGTATTTT
-	-	TRBV27	TRBJ1-3	CASMGAGSENTIYF	TGTGCCAGCATGGGCGCAGGCTCGGAAAACACCATATATTTT
few	TRBD2	TRBV7-2	TRBJ2-7	CASSFLAGGTYEQYF	TGTGCCAGCAGTTTTCTAGCGGGGGGGACCTACGAGCAGTACTTC
-	-	TRBV19	TRBJ1-3	CASSIARDTGNTIYF	TGTGCCAGTAGTATTGCCCGGGACACTGGAAACACCATATATTTT
-	-	TRBV6-5	TRBJ2-5	CASRPGFGGETQYF	TGTGCCAGCAGGCCGGGGTTTGGTGGGGAGACCCAGTACTTC
-	-	TRBV9	TRBJ1-4	CASSPTDINEKLFF	TGTGCCAGCAGCCCCACGGACATAAATGAAAAACTGTTTTTT
once	-	TRBV6-6	TRBJ1-3	CASSPRQTLVSGNTIYF	TGTGCCAGCAGTCCCCGACAGACCTTAGTCTCTGGAAACACCATATATTTT
-	-	TRBV25-1	TRBJ1-1	CASRMSGVDEAFF	TGTGCCAGCAGAATGTCAGGGGTGGATGAAGCTTTCTTT
once	-	TRBV5-1	TRBJ2-3	CASSSEERGTDTQYF	TGCGCCAGCAGCTCTGAGGAGCGGGGCACAGATACGCAGTATTTT
-	-	TRBV2	TRBJ1-6	CASSARGVHSPLHF	TGTGCCAGCAGTGCCCGAGGAGTTCACTCACCCCTCCACTTT
-	TRBD1	TRBV5-1	TRBJ1-2	CASSPKTGPNYGYTF	TGCGCCAGCAGCCCCAAGACAGGGCCAAACTATGGCTACACCTTC
once	TRBD2	TRBV7-8	TRBJ2-7	CASSRTGTSGGLSYEQYF	TGTGCCAGCAGCCGGACCGGGACTAGCGGGGGGCTCTCCTACGAGCAGTACTTC
-	-	TRBV29-1	TRBJ1-2	CSVEDLTARHGYTF	TGCAGCGTTGAAGACTTGACAGCGCGACATGGCTACACCTTC
-	TRBD1	TRBV7-9	TRBJ1-1	CASSGGPGGTEAFF	TGTGCCAGCAGTGGGGGGCCAGGGGGTACTGAAGCTTTCTTT
once	TRBD2	TRBV6-2/TRBV6-3	TRBJ2-7	CASSLASGSSYEQYF	TGTGCCAGCAGCCTCGCTAGCGGAAGCTCCTACGAGCAGTACTTC
-	-	TRBV15	TRBJ2-1	CATSGEDWTSYNEQFF	TGTGCCACCAGCGGCGAGGACTGGACTTCCTACAATGAGCAGTTCTTC
few	TRBD1	TRBV11-1	TRBJ1-6	CASSFRTGENSPLHF	TGTGCCAGCAGCTTCCGGACAGGGGAAAATTCACCCCTCCACTTT
once	-	TRBV7-9	TRBJ2-3	CASSSVADTQYF	TGTGCCAGCAGTTCGGTAGCAGATACGCAGTATTTT
-	TRBD1	TRBV18	TRBJ1-1	CASSQQGANTEAFF	TGTGCCAGCTCACAACAGGGGGCTAACACTGAAGCTTTCTTT
-	-	TRBV19	TRBJ1-5	CASSKMDGEHQPQHF	TGTGCCAGTAGTAAAATGGACGGGGAGCATCAGCCCCAGCATTTT
once	-	TRBV6-5	TRBJ1-5	CASRRAGGNQPQHF	TGTGCCAGCAGACGGGCAGGGGGCAATCAGCCCCAGCATTTT
-	-	TRBV7-9	TRBJ1-6	CASSASSGGGSPLHF	TGTGCCAGCAGCGCCAGTTCGGGTGGAGGTTCACCCCTCCACTTT
-	-	TRBV10-2	TRBJ1-6	CASVSSGWSPLHF	TGCGCCAGCGTTTCGTCAGGATGGTCACCCCTCCACTTT
-	TRBD1	TRBV9	TRBJ1-2	CASRRDSYGYTF	TGTGCCAGCAGACGGGACAGCTATGGCTACACCTTC
-	-	TRBV2	TRBJ1-5	CASSDGTNSNQPQHF	TGTGCCAGCAGTGATGGGACTAATAGCAATCAGCCCCAGCATTTT
-	-	TRBV27	TRBJ2-3	CASSLWPIDTQYF	TGTGCCAGCAGTTTATGGCCGATAGATACGCAGTATTTT
-	-	TRBV5-1	TRBJ2-4	CASSFREGIAKNIQYF	TGCGCCAGCAGCTTCCGAGAGGGAATAGCCAAAAACATTCAGTACTTC
-	TRBD2	TRBV19	TRBJ2-3	CASSIGGLVGDTQYF	TGTGCCAGTAGTATAGGGGGACTAGTAGGGGATACGCAGTATTTT
-	-	TRBV11-2	TRBJ2-2	CASSYFDTGELFF	TGTGCCAGCAGCTACTTTGACACCGGGGAGCTGTTTTTT
-	TRBD2	TRBV7-8	TRBJ2-1	CASSRGGEANEQFF	TGTGCCAGCAGCCGCGGGGGGGAGGCAAATGAGCAGTTCTTC
-	TRBD2	TRBV2	TRBJ2-7	CASSDLRLAGYSYEQYF	TGTGCCAGCAGTGATCTACGACTAGCGGGTTACTCCTACGAGCAGTACTTC
once	-	TRBV25-1	TRBJ1-1	CASGGSNTEAFF	TGTGCCAGCGGGGGGTCGAACACTGAAGCTTTCTTT
-	TRBD1	TRBV15	TRBJ1-1	CATSEGGRRNTEAFF	TGTGCCACCAGCGAAGGGGGCCGGAGGAACACTGAAGCTTTCTTT
-	-	TRBV29-1	TRBJ2-3	CSVEEPGRPLPFTDTQYF	TGCAGCGTTGAAGAGCCAGGGCGACCTCTCCCTTTCACAGATACGCAGTATTTT
-	-	TRBV5-1	TRBJ2-7	CASSPGAYEQYF	TGCGCCAGCAGCCCGGGGGCCTACGAGCAGTACTTC
-	TRBD1	TRBV18	TRBJ2-4	CASSPQGAKNIQYF	TGTGCCAGCTCACCACAGGGGGCGAAAAACATTCAGTACTTC
-	-	TRBV6-2/TRBV6-3	TRBJ1-1	CASSSNMAGTEAFF	TGTGCCAGCAGTTCCAATATGGCGGGGACTGAAGCTTTCTTT